One sample yielded the 9 T cell receptor beta chains listed below, sequenced in a study of blood T cell dynamics during melanoma immunotherapy. This sample's time point: pre-treatment baseline. Profiled with immunoSEQ multiplex PCR; TCRdb holds only in-frame clones, not every one. The profile shows 13,000 or so clones, nearly 90% of them singletons. Sequencing was performed on blood, taken from a patient treated with checkpoint blockade. The receptors derive from a human donor with melanoma.

The chain joins TRBV18 to TRBJ2-5; TRBD1 matches at 7 bases. In germline, CDR1 is KGHSH, CDR2 LQKENI. The CDR3 covers 13 residues. With 4 bases clipped from V and 2 bases from J, the junction kept 1 base outside the gene matches. The CDR3 nucleotides read TGTGCCAGCTCACGGACAGGACAAGAGACCCAGTACTTC. It yields the protein CASSRTGQETQYF.

J is TRBJ2-3 and V is TRBV28; D is unresolved. Germline lookup yields CDR1 MDHEN and CDR2 SYDVKM. The V gene lost 5 bases and the J gene lost 2 bases, with 2 bases spanning the gap. There are 11 residues in the CDR3. CDR3 region: CASSHTDTQYF. CDR3 nucleotide sequence: TGTGCCAGCAGTCACACAGATACGCAGTATTTT.

This clone has only a few counts. This chain links TRBV19 with TRBJ1-2; tentative D call: TRBD1 (6 bases). CDR1 and CDR2 (germline): LNHDA, SQIVND (reference sequence). The V end lost 1 base, the J end lost 2 bases, and 8 bases lay between the germline ends. The CDR3 sequence is 14 residues long. CDR3 nucleotides: TGTGCCAGTAGTATAGCCCAGGGGAACTATGGCTACACCTTC. Its translation: CASSIAQGNYGYTF.

V is TRBV9 and J is TRBJ2-5, with 9 bases fitting TRBD1. TRBJ2-7 explains the end of the DNA better; the J call may be wrong. CDR1 is SGDLS, CDR2 YYNGEE, per germline. The CDR3 is 15 residues long. CDR3 nucleotide sequence: TGTGCCAGCAGCGTAGGGGACAGGGCTACGTCCGAGCAGTACTTC. This encodes CASSVGDRATSEQYF.

CDR3 coding DNA: TGTGCCAGCAGAAGGGACACCCGGGGGGCTTACGAGCAGTACTTC. Translation: CASRRDTRGAYEQYF. This chain joins TRBV6-5 and TRBJ2-7; tentatively, D is TRBD2 (7 bases). Germline V CDR1 and CDR2: MNHEY, SVGAGI. The CDR3 covers 15 residues. V shed 6 bases and J shed 4 bases, with 19 bases lying between them.

Note on this clone: The same CDR3 arises from other DNA sequences in this sample as well. This chain joins TRBV7-9 and TRBJ1-2, with TRBD1 matching over 7 bases. V was clipped by 8 bases and J by 6 bases; unmatched bases: 9. Germline lookup yields CDR1 SEHNR and CDR2 FQNEAQ (reference sequence). CDR3 length equals 13 residues. The CDR3 region is CASLSRDRDGYTF. CDR3 DNA: TGTGCCAGCCTATCCCGAGACAGGGATGGCTACACCTTC.

This clone was counted once. The junction and the germline gene differ at one end; a read error may be behind it. Here the CDR3 reads CASRLGQHNEQFF. For the CDR3, the DNA is TGCGCCAGCAGGTTGGGACAGCACAATGAGCAGTTCTTC. The chain uses TRBV5-1 and TRBJ2-1; TRBD1 matches 7 bases. CDR1 and CDR2 (germline): SGHRS, YFSETQ. CDR3 size: 13 residues.

The J gene is TRBJ2-1, the V gene TRBV5-4, with 15 positions matching TRBD2. The V gene's germline CDR1 is SGHNT and CDR2 YYREEE (reference sequence). J gave up 9 bases and V 1 base, and 5 bases lay outside the gene matches. This CDR3 spans 16 amino acids. CDR3 in DNA: TGTGCCAGCAGCTTGATGGGACTAGCGGGAGGAGGTGAGCAGTTCTTC. It encodes CASSLMGLAGGGEQFF.

V usage is TRBV7-2 and J usage is TRBJ1-3, with 8 positions matching TRBD1. Germline CDR1 SGHTA, CDR2 FQGNSA. The ends lost 3 bases at V and 0 bases at J; junction bases unmatched: 4. The CDR3 sequence is 16 residues long. CDR3 loop: CASSFQGQASGNTIYF. DNA for the CDR3: TGTGCCAGCAGCTTCCAGGGACAGGCCTCTGGAAACACCATATATTTT. The whole variable domain, remainder taken from reference TRBV7-2 and TRBJ1-3, is GAGVSQSPSNKVTEKGKDVELRCDPISGHTALYWYRQSLGQGLEFLIYFQGNSAPDKSGLPSDRFSAERTGGSVSTLTIQRTQQEDSAVYLCASSFQGQASGNTIYFGEGSWLTVV.